This is a list of T cell receptor beta chains from one sample in a study of T cells in Graves' hyperthyroidism and ophthalmopathy. TCRdb passed the multiplex PCR reads through MiXCR, listing each CDR3 protein once. The sample has around 420,000 distinct CDR3 sequences, approximately 14% seen once; the top ten hold approximately 7.5%. Sequenced sample: blood. Source of these receptors: a woman under 30 with Graves' hyperthyroidism. Each CDR3 is given with its conserved first and last residue. The order of the fields is V gene, clone size, J gene, D gene, CDR3 protein, CDR3 DNA. D genes are given only for firm matches. Some rows have no size entry. The others give once, few or many, or a class for an expanded clone.

TRBV12-3/TRBV12-4,many,TRBJ1-5,-,CASRGAGGQPQHF,TGTGCCAGCAGGGGGGCAGGAGGACAGCCCCAGCATTTT
TRBV20-1,many,TRBJ2-7,TRBD2,CSAMREGYEQYF,TGCAGTGCTATGAGGGAGGGCTACGAGCAGTACTTC
TRBV5-8,many,TRBJ2-5,-,CASSFPQFETQYF,TGTGCCAGCAGCTTCCCTCAGTTCGAGACCCAGTACTTC
TRBV27,-,TRBJ2-7,-,CASSPRTVTTYEQYF,TGTGCCAGCAGTCCTCGGACAGTCACCACCTACGAGCAGTACTTC
TRBV6-1,many,TRBJ1-5,-,CASSEARWTDSNQPQHF,TGTGCCAGCAGTGAAGCGAGGTGGACAGATAGCAATCAGCCCCAGCATTTT
TRBV5-6,-,TRBJ2-5,-,CASSQSGHWETQYF,TGTGCCAGCAGCCAGTCTGGGCATTGGGAGACCCAGTACTTC
TRBV19,few,TRBJ2-4,TRBD2,CASIERGGAKNIQYF,TGTGCCAGTATTGAGCGGGGGGGAGCCAAAAACATTCAGTACTTC
TRBV7-9,many,TRBJ2-7,TRBD1,CASSSYGTGFLEQYF,TGTGCCAGCAGCTCCTACGGGACAGGGTTCCTGGAGCAGTACTTC
TRBV10-3,-,TRBJ1-5,-,CATWGEPNQPQHF,TGTGCCACATGGGGGGAGCCCAATCAGCCCCAGCATTTT
TRBV2,many,TRBJ2-7,-,CASRGGSVTYEQYF,TGTGCCAGCAGGGGGGGAAGCGTAACCTACGAGCAGTACTTC
TRBV7-3,many,TRBJ2-3,TRBD2,CASSLGGLGDTQYF,TGTGCCAGCAGCTTAGGGGGACTAGGGGATACGCAGTATTTT
TRBV9,-,TRBJ2-3,-,CASSAWKISSLDTQYF,TGTGCCAGCAGCGCCTGGAAGATTTCTAGCTTAGATACGCAGTATTTT
TRBV12-3/TRBV12-4,many,TRBJ2-7,-,CASSTTRGAYEQYF,TGTGCCAGCAGTACAACTAGGGGAGCCTACGAGCAGTACTTC
TRBV6-1,few,TRBJ2-1,TRBD2,CASSLERGTYEQFF,TGTGCCAGCAGTCTCGAGCGGGGGACCTATGAGCAGTTCTTC
TRBV29-1,once,TRBJ1-2,TRBD1,CSVEDIQGYGYTF,TGCAGCGTTGAAGATATACAGGGGTATGGCTACACCTTC
TRBV20-1,many,TRBJ2-7,TRBD2,CSAQGLAGGSIVHEQYF,TGCAGTGCCCAGGGACTAGCGGGAGGGTCGATCGTCCACGAGCAGTACTTC
TRBV29-1,-,TRBJ2-3,-,CSVHSRDTQYF,TGCAGCGTCCATAGCAGAGATACGCAGTATTTT
TRBV2,many,TRBJ2-3,TRBD2,CASSWGGGGSDTQYF,TGTGCCAGCAGCTGGGGCGGGGGAGGATCAGATACGCAGTATTTT
TRBV28,many,TRBJ2-3,-,CASSEGSTDTQYF,TGTGCCAGCAGTGAGGGTAGCACAGATACGCAGTATTTT
TRBV24-1,many,TRBJ2-5,-,CATSGLGGETQYF,TGTGCCACCTCCGGACTAGGGGGGGAGACCCAGTACTTC
TRBV20-1,many,TRBJ1-1,TRBD1,CSARPWTGRGNTEAFF,TGCAGTGCTAGACCTTGGACAGGGCGGGGGAACACTGAAGCTTTCTTT
TRBV2,many,TRBJ2-1,-,CASSADEQFF,TGTGCCAGCAGTGCGGATGAGCAGTTCTTC